The 8 T cell receptor beta chains below all came from one sample that was sequenced in a study of blood T cell repertoires in COVID-19. Repertoires were generated with immunoSEQ multiplex PCR, while TCRdb's copy carries only in-frame clones and drops some. The sample records 25,000 to 35,000 clones, roughly 90% being singletons. Sequencing input: peripheral blood. These TCRs come from a human donor in a cohort sampled during active COVID-19.

The gene calls are TRBV21-1 and TRBJ2-1; the table names TRBD2, a call not compared with the DNA. TRBV21-1 is reported as a pseudogene. The CDR3 runs to 14 residues. CDR3 DNA sequence: TGTGCCAGCAGCTACTCCAAAGCCTACAATGAGCAGTTCTTC. It translates to CASSYSKAYNEQFF.

V usage is TRBV19 and J usage is TRBJ2-2; D call uncertain. Germline values: CDR1 LNHDA, CDR2 SQIVND (reference sequence). V gave up 3 bases and J gave up 1 base, with 6 bases separating them. The CDR3 spans 14 residues. The DNA for the CDR3 is TGTGCCAGTAGTATGGTCGGGAACACCGGGGAGCTGTTTTTT. Translated: CASSMVGNTGELFF.

This chain joins TRBV2 and TRBJ2-7; 8 bases are a match to TRBD1. This CDR3 contains 14 residues. The germline V gene encodes CDR1 SNHLY and CDR2 FYNNEI. With V trimmed by 4 bases and J by 4 bases, 6 bases remained unmatched. CDR3: CASSATGGRYEQYF. DNA of the CDR3: TGTGCCAGCAGTGCAACAGGGGGGCGATACGAGCAGTACTTC.

This clone was detected only once. The chain employs TRBV10-1 and TRBJ2-4, with D perhaps TRBD1 (6 bases). The CDR3 sequence is 14 residues long. Germline V lookup: CDR1 WNHNN, CDR2 SYGVQD (reference sequence). V was pared by 5 bases and J by 16 bases, with 24 bases between. The CDR3 nucleotides read TGCGCCAGCAGTCTAGATCAGGGGCTTCCTTTTAATTACTTC. This gives the protein CASSLDQGLPFNYF.

The chain couples TRBV27 to TRBJ2-1, with 7 bases that match TRBD2. The trim removed 4 bases at V and 2 bases at J, leaving 8 bases unmatched. The CDR3 covers 16 residues. Germline values: CDR1 MNHEY, CDR2 SMNVEV (reference sequence). The CDR3 reads CASSSSGISPYNEQFF. As DNA, the CDR3 is TGTGCCAGCAGTTCCAGCGGGATTTCCCCCTACAATGAGCAGTTCTTC.

The rearrangement joins TRBV6-2 or TRBV6-3 to TRBJ1-4, with 8 bases fitting TRBD1. The J segment lost 10 bases and the V segment lost 3 bases, leaving 7 bases of the junction unmatched. Looked up from germline, CDR1 is MNHEY and CDR2 is SVGEGT. CDR3 size: 14 residues. The CDR3 protein is CASSYTGQGAKLFF. DNA for the CDR3: TGTGCCAGCAGTTATACCGGACAGGGTGCAAAACTGTTTTTT.

The chain is built from TRBV7-9 and TRBJ2-3, with D perhaps TRBD2 (5 bases). The CDR3 totals 15 residues. V lost 5 bases and J 2 bases, leaving 14 bases between the germline ends. CDR1 is SEHNR, CDR2 FQNEAQ, per germline (reference sequence). The CDR3 loop is CASSAHRGITDTQYF. CDR3 DNA sequence: TGTGCCAGCAGCGCACACCGAGGGATCACAGATACGCAGTATTTT.

This sequence joins TRBV24-1 and TRBJ2-1; D not resolved. The CDR3 sequence is 16 residues long. Germline V gives CDR1 KGHDR, CDR2 SFDVKD. The V end lost 0 bases, the J end lost 0 bases, and 8 bases lay between the germline ends. In DNA form, the CDR3 reads TGTGCCACCAGTGATTTGGTTGCGGACTCCTACAATGAGCAGTTCTTC. Protein: CATSDLVADSYNEQFF.